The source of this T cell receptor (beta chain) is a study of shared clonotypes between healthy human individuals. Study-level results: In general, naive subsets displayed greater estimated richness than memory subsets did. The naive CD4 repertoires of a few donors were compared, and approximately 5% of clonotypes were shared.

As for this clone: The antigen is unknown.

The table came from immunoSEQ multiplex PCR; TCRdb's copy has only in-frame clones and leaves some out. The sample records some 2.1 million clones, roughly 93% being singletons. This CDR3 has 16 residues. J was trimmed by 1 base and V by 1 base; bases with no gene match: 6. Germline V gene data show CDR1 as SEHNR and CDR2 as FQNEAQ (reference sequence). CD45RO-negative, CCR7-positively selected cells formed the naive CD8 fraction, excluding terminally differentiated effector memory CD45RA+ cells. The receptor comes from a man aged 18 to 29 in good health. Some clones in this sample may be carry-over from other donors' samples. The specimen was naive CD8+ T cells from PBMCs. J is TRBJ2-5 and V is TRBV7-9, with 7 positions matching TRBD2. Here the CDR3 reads CASSLGPSGGQETQYF. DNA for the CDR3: TGTGCCAGCAGCTTAGGGCCTAGCGGAGGCCAAGAGACCCAGTACTTC.